The rows below give T cell receptor beta chains drawn from one sample of a study of blood T cells in healthy people across ages. TCRdb re-derived calls from the 5' RACE reads in MiXCR, one entry per CDR3 protein. The table has about 780,000 distinct CDR3 sequences, about 42% seen once; the top ten hold about a sixth. The sequenced sample consisted of blood. These receptors all come from an elderly man in good health. The CDR3 runs from the conserved cysteine through the conserved F or W. The D gene is left open where the match is weak. Clone size is not always given. Where it is, it says once, few, many or a class for expanded clones.

v_call	d_call	clone_size	cdr3_length	j_call	cdr3_aa	cdr3_nt
TRBV20-1	TRBD2	-	13	TRBJ2-5	CSAGALAEEAQYF	TGCAGTGCGGGGGCACTAGCGGAAGAGGCCCAGTACTTC
TRBV15	-	-	15	TRBJ2-3	CATSKGGLRTDTQYF	TGTGCCACCAGCAAAGGGGGACTACGCACAGATACGCAGTATTTT
TRBV30	-	-	11	TRBJ2-1	CAWSVISSWFF	TGTGCCTGGAGTGTAATTTCTAGTTGGTTCTTC
TRBV20-1	-	-	16	TRBJ2-3	CSAQRGVRIRTDTQYF	TGCAGTGCTCAGAGGGGGGTGAGGATTCGCACAGATACGCAGTATTTT
TRBV24-1	TRBD2	-	22	TRBJ2-7	CATSDLNEEGLAGGIPSYEQYF	TGTGCCACCAGTGATCTAAATGAAGAGGGACTAGCGGGAGGAATACCCTCCTACGAGCAGTACTTC
TRBV4-3	-	-	15	TRBJ1-5	CASSQDRAYNQPQHF	TGCGCCAGCAGCCAAGACAGAGCCTACAATCAGCCCCAGCATTTT
TRBV12-3/TRBV12-4	TRBD2	-	17	TRBJ2-3	CASSPRLGKLAGDTQYF	TGTGCCAGCAGTCCCCGGCTGGGCAAGCTAGCGGGAGATACGCAGTATTTT
TRBV29-1	TRBD2	-	15	TRBJ2-5	CSVEDHAGGPGEQYF	TGCAGCGTTGAAGATCACGCGGGAGGGCCGGGTGAGCAGTACTTC
TRBV7-6	-	-	14	TRBJ2-7	CASSLRAAWDEQYF	TGTGCCAGCAGCTTAAGAGCAGCTTGGGACGAGCAGTACTTC
TRBV9	-	-	13	TRBJ2-1	CASSEGDLHEQFF	TGTGCCAGCAGCGAGGGGGACCTTCATGAGCAGTTCTTC
TRBV5-1	-	many	14	TRBJ2-5	CASTPDGRQETQYF	TGCGCCAGCACCCCGGACGGACGCCAAGAGACCCAGTACTTC
TRBV29-1	-	few	16	TRBJ2-1	CSVEGGGLTLSNEQFF	TGCAGCGTTGAAGGTGGCGGACTCACCTTGTCCAATGAGCAGTTCTTC
TRBV29-1	-	few	12	TRBJ2-7	CSVETGFHEQYF	TGCAGCGTTGAAACAGGGTTCCACGAGCAGTACTTC
TRBV6-2/TRBV6-3	-	few	12	TRBJ1-5	CASSYLGGAQHF	TGTGCCAGCAGTTACCTGGGTGGGGCCCAGCATTTT
TRBV27	TRBD2	-	15	TRBJ2-7	CASRPIAGVTHEQYF	TGTGCCAGCAGACCGATAGCGGGAGTTACCCACGAGCAGTACTTC
TRBV7-2	TRBD1	-	17	TRBJ2-5	CASSSLHRGRPQETQYF	TGTGCCAGCAGCTCCCTCCACAGGGGGAGACCCCAAGAGACCCAGTACTTC
TRBV5-4	-	-	15	TRBJ1-2	CASSLMNRRNYGYTF	TGTGCCAGCAGCTTGATGAACCGACGGAACTATGGCTACACCTTC
TRBV7-9	TRBD1	-	14	TRBJ2-4	CASSETGFGYIQYF	TGTGCCAGCAGCGAGACAGGGTTCGGGTATATTCAGTACTTC
TRBV6-2/TRBV6-3	-	once	15	TRBJ1-1	CASSYAQRSNTEAFF	TGTGCCAGCAGTTACGCCCAGCGATCGAACACTGAAGCTTTCTTT
TRBV28	-	few	14	TRBJ1-2	CASSLAPANYGYTF	TGTGCCAGCAGCCTGGCCCCTGCAAACTATGGCTACACCTTC
TRBV20-1	TRBD1	-	13	TRBJ2-7	CSAMTGQAYEQYF	TGCAGTGCCATGACGGGACAGGCCTACGAGCAGTACTTC
TRBV6-2/TRBV6-3	-	-	14	TRBJ2-5	CASGIAVPGETQYF	TGTGCCAGCGGAATAGCGGTTCCCGGGGAGACCCAGTACTTC
TRBV7-2	-	once	12	TRBJ1-2	CASSLEEGRFTF	TGTGCCAGCAGCTTGGAGGAGGGACGATTCACCTTC
TRBV29-1	-	-	11	TRBJ2-7	CSVGGAGEQYF	TGCAGCGTTGGAGGGGCTGGCGAGCAGTACTTC
TRBV29-1	-	-	14	TRBJ2-2	CSARSGGNTGELFF	TGCAGCGCTCGTTCAGGCGGAAACACCGGGGAGCTGTTTTTT
TRBV12-3/TRBV12-4	-	few	15	TRBJ1-6	CASSLDPSGGSPLHF	TGTGCCAGCAGTTTAGATCCAAGTGGGGGTTCACCCCTCCACTTT
TRBV21-1	-	-	18	TRBJ2-7	CATAAEKGQSRVTYEQYF	TGTGCCACCGCCGCAGAGAAGGGTCAAAGTCGGGTCACCTACGAGCAGTACTTC
TRBV20-1	-	-	11	TRBJ1-1	CSIQGGTEAFF	TGCAGTATCCAGGGCGGCACTGAAGCTTTCTTT
TRBV24-1	-	few	13	TRBJ2-7	CATSGPTTNEQYF	TGTGCCACCAGTGGCCCGACTACCAATGAGCAGTACTTC
TRBV30	-	-	16	TRBJ1-1	CAWRAKSGTPNTEAFF	TGTGCCTGGAGGGCCAAATCCGGGACACCTAACACTGAAGCTTTCTTT
TRBV9	-	many	15	TRBJ2-1	CASSVGALSYNEQFF	TGTGCCAGCAGCGTAGGGGCCCTATCCTACAATGAGCAGTTCTTC
TRBV20-1	-	few	12	TRBJ1-4	CSAGPGNEKLFF	TGCAGTGCTGGCCCTGGGAATGAAAAACTGTTTTTT
TRBV29-1	-	-	13	TRBJ1-2	CSVTIRGTSDYTF	TGCAGCGTTACAATACGCGGGACCAGCGACTACACCTTC
TRBV12-3/TRBV12-4	TRBD2	-	14	TRBJ2-7	CASSWTSGTYEQYF	TGTGCCAGCAGTTGGACTAGCGGAACCTACGAGCAGTACTTC
TRBV7-2	TRBD2	-	14	TRBJ2-5	CASSLVGRAETQYF	TGTGCCAGCAGCTTAGTTGGGAGGGCAGAGACCCAGTACTTC
TRBV7-9	-	-	15	TRBJ2-7	CASSPRVGDTYEQYF	TGTGCCAGCAGCCCCCGGGTAGGTGACACCTACGAGCAGTACTTC
TRBV2	-	few	15	TRBJ2-1	CASSLDRSQYNEQFF	TGTGCCAGCAGTCTGGACAGATCACAGTACAATGAGCAGTTCTTC
TRBV19	-	-	14	TRBJ2-3	CASTASPTGDTQYF	TGTGCCAGTACCGCCAGCCCCACTGGAGATACGCAGTATTTT
TRBV25-1	TRBD1	many	14	TRBJ1-4	CASSEGDSYEKLFF	TGTGCCAGCAGTGAAGGGGACAGCTATGAAAAACTGTTTTTT
TRBV28	-	-	15	TRBJ1-3	CASSDPGAGRNTIYF	TGTGCCAGCAGTGACCCGGGGGCAGGCCGAAACACCATATATTTT